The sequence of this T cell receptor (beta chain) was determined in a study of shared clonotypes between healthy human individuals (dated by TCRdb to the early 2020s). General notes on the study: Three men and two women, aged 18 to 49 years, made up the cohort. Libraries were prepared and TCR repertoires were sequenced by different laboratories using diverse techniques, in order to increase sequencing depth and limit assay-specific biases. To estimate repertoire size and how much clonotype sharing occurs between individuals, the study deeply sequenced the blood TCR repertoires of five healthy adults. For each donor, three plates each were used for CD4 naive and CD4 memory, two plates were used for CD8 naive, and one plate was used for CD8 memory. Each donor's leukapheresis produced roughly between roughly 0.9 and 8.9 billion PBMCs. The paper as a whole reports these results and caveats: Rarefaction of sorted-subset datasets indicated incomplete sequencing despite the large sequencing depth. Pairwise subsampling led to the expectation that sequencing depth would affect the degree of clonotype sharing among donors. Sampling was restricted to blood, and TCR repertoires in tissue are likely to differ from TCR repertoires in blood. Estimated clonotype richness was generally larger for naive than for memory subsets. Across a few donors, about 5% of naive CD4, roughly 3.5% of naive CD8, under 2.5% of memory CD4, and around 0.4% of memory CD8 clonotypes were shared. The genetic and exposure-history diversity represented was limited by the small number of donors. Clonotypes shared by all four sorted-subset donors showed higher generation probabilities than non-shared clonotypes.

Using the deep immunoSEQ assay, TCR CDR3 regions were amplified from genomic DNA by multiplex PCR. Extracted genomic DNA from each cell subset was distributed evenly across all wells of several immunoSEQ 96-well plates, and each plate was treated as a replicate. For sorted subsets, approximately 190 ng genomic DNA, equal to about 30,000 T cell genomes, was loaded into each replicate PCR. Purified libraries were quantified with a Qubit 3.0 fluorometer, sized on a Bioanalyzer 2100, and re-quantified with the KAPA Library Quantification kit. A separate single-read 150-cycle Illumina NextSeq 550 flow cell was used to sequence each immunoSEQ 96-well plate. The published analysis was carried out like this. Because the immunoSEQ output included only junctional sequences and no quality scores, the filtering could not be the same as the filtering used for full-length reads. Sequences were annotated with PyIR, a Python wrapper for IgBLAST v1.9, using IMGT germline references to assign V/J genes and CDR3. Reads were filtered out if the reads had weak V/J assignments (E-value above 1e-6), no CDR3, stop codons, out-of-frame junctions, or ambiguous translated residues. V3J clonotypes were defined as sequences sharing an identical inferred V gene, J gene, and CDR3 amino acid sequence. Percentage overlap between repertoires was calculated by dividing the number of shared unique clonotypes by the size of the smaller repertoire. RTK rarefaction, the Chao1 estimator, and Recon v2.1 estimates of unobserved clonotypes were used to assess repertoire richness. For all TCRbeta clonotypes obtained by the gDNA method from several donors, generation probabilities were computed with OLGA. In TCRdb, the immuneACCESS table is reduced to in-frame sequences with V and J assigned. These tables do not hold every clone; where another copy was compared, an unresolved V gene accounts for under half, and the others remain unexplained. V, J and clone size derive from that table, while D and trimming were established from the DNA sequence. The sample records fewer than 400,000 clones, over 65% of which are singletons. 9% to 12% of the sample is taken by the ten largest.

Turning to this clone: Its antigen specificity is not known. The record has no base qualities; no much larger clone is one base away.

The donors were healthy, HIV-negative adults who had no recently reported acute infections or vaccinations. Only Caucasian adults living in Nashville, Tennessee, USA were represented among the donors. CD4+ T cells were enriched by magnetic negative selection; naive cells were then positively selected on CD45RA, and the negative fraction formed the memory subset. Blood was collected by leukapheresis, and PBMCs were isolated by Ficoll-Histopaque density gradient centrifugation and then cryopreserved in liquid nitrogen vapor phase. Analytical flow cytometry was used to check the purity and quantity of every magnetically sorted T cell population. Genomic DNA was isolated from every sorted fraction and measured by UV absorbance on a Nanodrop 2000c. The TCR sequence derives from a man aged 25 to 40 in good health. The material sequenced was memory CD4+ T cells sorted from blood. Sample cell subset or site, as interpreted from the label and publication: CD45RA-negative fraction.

Here is the DNA: TGTGCCAGCAGTGTTCAAAGGGTTGCCACTGAAGCTTTCTTT. This is translated as CASSVQRVATEAFF. The chain uses TRBV6-1 and TRBJ1-1, with no confident D gene call. Trimming costs V 4 bases and J 4 bases, and their ends lie 13 bases apart. CDR1 and CDR2 (MNHNS, SASEGT) derive from the germline V gene. The CDR3 spans 14 residues, from the cysteine through the phenylalanine. Solely the CDR3 DNA is kept, with 42 bases framed from the first base.